Below are 14 T cell receptor beta chains sequenced from a single sample in a study of T cells in localized non-small cell lung cancer. Sequenced by immunoSEQ multiplex PCR; TCRdb stores in-frame clones only, minus some. The table shows around 92,000 clones, with about nine tenths occurring only once. This specimen consisted of PBMCs, obtained before any cancer treatment. The receptors were sampled from a woman aged 35-70 years with stage II squamous cell lung carcinoma.

The CDR3 DNA reads as TGCGCCAGCAGCCCCTCACAGGGGGATTACGCCGGGGAGCTGTTTTTT. This encodes CASSPSQGDYAGELFF. The chain employs TRBV5-1 and TRBJ2-2; 8 bases align to TRBD1. Losses at the gene ends were 4 bases for V and 6 bases for J; bases not matched to a gene: 11. The germline CDR1 and CDR2 sequences are SGHRS and YFSETQ. CDR3 length equals 16 residues.

On this clone itself: Distinct nucleotide sequences in the sample also encode this CDR3. This chain joins TRBV25-1 and TRBJ1-1, with 10 bases aligning to TRBD1. The V and J ends lost 5 bases and 5 bases, in that order; junction bases with no gene match: 2. The length of the CDR3 is 13 residues. Germline V gene data show CDR1 as MGHDK and CDR2 as SYGVNS. Written as DNA, the CDR3 is TGTGCCAGCAGTAGGACAGGGGGAACTGAAGCTTTCTTT. This translates into CASSRTGGTEAFF.

This clone was seen only a few times. The sample contains more than one DNA sequence encoding this CDR3. The chain combines TRBV6-1 with TRBJ2-5; 12 nucleotides match TRBD2. Germline V gives CDR1 MNHNS, CDR2 SASEGT. The CDR3 spans 16 residues. J gave up 5 bases and V 4 bases, and 8 bases lay outside the gene matches. In DNA, the CDR3 is TGTGCCAGCAGTGGCCTCACTAGCGGGGGGCAGGAGACCCAGTACTTC. This sequence encodes CASSGLTSGGQETQYF.

This chain links TRBV11-2 with TRBJ1-2; weak D call: TRBD1 (5 bases). Trimming pared 4 bases from V and 0 bases from J, leaving 18 bases between. Germline-derived CDR1 and CDR2 are SGHAT and FQNNGV. This CDR3 contains 17 residues. CDR3 coding DNA: TGTGCCAGCAGCTCCGTCGGGGGAGTCTTGGCTAACTATGGCTACACCTTC. Amino acid sequence: CASSSVGGVLANYGYTF. Variable domain in full (rest from reference TRBV11-2 and TRBJ1-2): EAGVAQSPRYKIIEKRQSVAFWCNPISGHATLYWYQQILGQGPKLLIQFQNNGVVDDSQLPKDRFSAERLKGVDSTLKIQPAKLEDSAVYLCASSSVGGVLANYGYTFGSGTRLTVV.

CDR3: CASSLAGVLETQYF. The CDR3 DNA reads TGTGCCAGTAGTCTAGCGGGAGTTCTCGAGACCCAGTACTTC. The genes are TRBV19 and TRBJ2-5, with TRBD2 identical over 10 bases. CDR1 and CDR2 from the germline V gene are LNHDA and SQIVND (reference sequence). The length of the CDR3 is 14 residues. V dropped 5 bases and J dropped 5; count of bases not matched to a gene: 5.

V usage is TRBV19 and J usage is TRBJ1-2; the match to TRBD1 covers 8 bases. V gave up 6 bases and J gave up 7 bases; unmatched junction bases: 7. This CDR3 contains 13 residues. Germline V gene sequence: CDR1 LNHDA, CDR2 SQIVND (reference sequence). CDR3 amino acids: CASSRDRRSGYTF. In nucleotides, the CDR3 is TGTGCCAGTAGCCGGGACAGGAGATCTGGCTACACCTTC.

V gene TRBV27 combines with J gene TRBJ2-1; D is unresolved. V was trimmed by 6 bases and J by 7 bases, leaving 16 bases between them. Germline-derived CDR1 and CDR2 are MNHEY and SMNVEV (reference sequence). This CDR3 spans 14 amino acids. The CDR3 sequence is CASRALHLGNEQFF. CDR3 in DNA: TGTGCCAGCAGAGCCCTACACCTGGGTAATGAGCAGTTCTTC.

The chain employs TRBV15 and TRBJ2-7; 7 nucleotides agree with TRBD1. Looked up from germline, CDR1 is LNHNV and CDR2 is YYDKDF (reference sequence). This CDR3 region has 14 residues. V lost 5 bases to trimming and J lost 4 bases; unmatched junction nucleotides: 8. CDR3 in DNA: TGTGCCACCAGCGAGGGGCAGGGGGAGTACGAGCAGTACTTC. This gives the protein CATSEGQGEYEQYF.

The CDR3 coding sequence is TGCAGCGTTGGAGACACGAACTACGAGCAGTACTTC. Translated, it gives CSVGDTNYEQYF. V is TRBV29-1 and J is TRBJ2-7; the D is unclear. The V gene lost 4 bases and the J gene lost 3 bases, with 10 bases spanning the gap. The CDR3 sequence is 12 residues long. Germline-derived CDR1 and CDR2 are SQVTM and ANQGSEA.

The rearrangement links TRBV30 to TRBJ1-5; D may be TRBD1 (6 bases). The V gene's germline CDR1 is GTSNPN and CDR2 SVGIG (reference sequence). Trimming shortened V by 1 base and J by 4 bases, and 11 bases separated the two germline ends. The CDR3 has 14 amino acids. CDR3 nucleotides: TGTGCCTGGAGTGGAGACAGGAGTAATCAGCCCCAGCATTTT. This sequence encodes CAWSGDRSNQPQHF. The full variable domain, with the rest looked up from reference TRBV30 and TRBJ1-5, is SQTIHQWPATLVQPVGSPLSLECTVEGTSNPNLYWYRQAAGRGLQLLFYSVGIGQISSEVPQNLSASRPQDRQFILSSKKLLLSDSGFYLCAWSGDRSNQPQHFGDGTRLSIL.

The J gene is TRBJ1-1, the V gene TRBV19; D is unclear. Trimming took off 1 base at V and 10 bases at J, with 10 bases between the two ends. CDR1 and CDR2 (germline): LNHDA, SQIVND (reference sequence). This CDR3 is built from 12 residues. The CDR3 nucleotides are TGTGCCAGTAGTATAGTGGGGTCGAGAGCTTTCTTT. This translates into CASSIVGSRAFF.

The chain is built from TRBV29-1 and TRBJ2-6, with D unresolved. V lost 5 bases, J lost 4 bases, and 12 bases lay in between. This CDR3 is 14 amino acids long. Germline V gives CDR1 SQVTM, CDR2 ANQGSEA. CDR3 region: CSVFKGPGANVLTF. The CDR3 coding sequence is TGCAGCGTTTTTAAGGGTCCCGGGGCCAACGTCCTGACTTTC.

The V gene is TRBV2, the J gene TRBJ1-1, with D perhaps TRBD1 (5 bases). V lost 8 bases to trimming and J lost 1 base, with 14 bases between them. The CDR3 sequence is 14 residues long. Germline V gives CDR1 SNHLY, CDR2 FYNNEI. CDR3 in amino acids: CASGEEGPNTEAFF. The CDR3 DNA reads as TGTGCCAGCGGAGAGGAGGGACCGAACACTGAAGCTTTCTTT.

The chain carries TRBV2 and TRBJ1-1; 7 bases are shared with TRBD1. The V gene end was trimmed by 5 bases and the J gene end by 11 bases; junction bases not matched to a gene: 5. Looked up from germline, CDR1 is SNHLY and CDR2 is FYNNEI. The CDR3 is 11 residues long. The CDR3 region is CASSRDRVAFF. The DNA of the CDR3 is TGTGCCAGCAGTAGAGACAGGGTGGCTTTCTTT.